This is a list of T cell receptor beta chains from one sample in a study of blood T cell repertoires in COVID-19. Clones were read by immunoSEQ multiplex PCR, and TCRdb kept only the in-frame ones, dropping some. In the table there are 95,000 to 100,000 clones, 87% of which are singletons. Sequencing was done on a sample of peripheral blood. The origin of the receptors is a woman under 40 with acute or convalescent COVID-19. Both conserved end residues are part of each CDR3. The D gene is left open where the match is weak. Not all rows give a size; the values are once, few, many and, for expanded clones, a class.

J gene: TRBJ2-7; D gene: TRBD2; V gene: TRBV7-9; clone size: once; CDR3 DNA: TGTGCCAGCAGCTTAGCGCAATTCGTAGCGGGGGCCCCTCCAATCCAGTACTTC; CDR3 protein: CASSLAQFVAGAPPIQYF
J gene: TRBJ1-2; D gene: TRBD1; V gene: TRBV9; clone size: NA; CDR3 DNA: TGTGCCAGCAGCCCCCCGACAGGGGTGAATTTTTATGGCTACACCTTC; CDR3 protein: CASSPPTGVNFYGYTF
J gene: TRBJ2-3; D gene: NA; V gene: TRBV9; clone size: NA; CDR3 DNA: TGTGCCAGCAGCGTAGGCGTTACAGATACGCAGTATTTT; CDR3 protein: CASSVGVTDTQYF
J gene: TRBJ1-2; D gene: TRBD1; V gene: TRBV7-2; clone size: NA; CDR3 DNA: TGTGCCAGCAGCTTAGCACCGGGACAGAACCCCCCCTATGGCTACACCTTC; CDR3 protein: CASSLAPGQNPPYGYTF
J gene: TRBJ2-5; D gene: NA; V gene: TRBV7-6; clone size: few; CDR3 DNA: TGTGCCAGCCGCGGAGGGATGGAATTAGAGACCCAGTACTTC; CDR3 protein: CASRGGMELETQYF
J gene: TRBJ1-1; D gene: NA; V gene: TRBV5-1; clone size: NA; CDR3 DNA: TGCGCCAGCAGCTTGGAGGCAGGGGTTTCTGGGGCTTTCTTT; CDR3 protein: CASSLEAGVSGAFF
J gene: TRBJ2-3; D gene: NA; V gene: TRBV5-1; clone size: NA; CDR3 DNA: TGCGCCAGCAGCCCCACGGCGGGCGCGGGGAGCTTCAGCACAGATACGCAGTATTTT; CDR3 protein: CASSPTAGAGSFSTDTQYF
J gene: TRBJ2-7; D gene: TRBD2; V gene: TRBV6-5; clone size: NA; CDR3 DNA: TGTGCCAGCAGTCGGGGACTAGCACCGCACGAGCAGTACTTC; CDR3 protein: CASSRGLAPHEQYF
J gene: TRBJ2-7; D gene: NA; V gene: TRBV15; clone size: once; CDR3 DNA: TGTGCCACCAGCAGAAGACAGGACTCCTACGAGCAGTACTTC; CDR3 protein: CATSRRQDSYEQYF
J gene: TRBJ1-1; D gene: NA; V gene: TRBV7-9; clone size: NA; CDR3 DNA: TGTGCCAGCAGCCCCGTCAGACAGAACACTGAAGCTTTCTTT; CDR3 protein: CASSPVRQNTEAFF
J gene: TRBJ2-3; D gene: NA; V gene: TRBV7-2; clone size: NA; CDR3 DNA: TGTGCCAGCAGCCCCGCAGGGGTCTACCCAGATACGCAGTATTTT; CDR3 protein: CASSPAGVYPDTQYF
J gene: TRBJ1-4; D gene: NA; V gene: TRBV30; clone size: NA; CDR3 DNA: TGTGCCTGGAGTGTACGTAACAGCCTTGCAACTAATGAAAAACTGTTTTTT; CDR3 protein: CAWSVRNSLATNEKLFF
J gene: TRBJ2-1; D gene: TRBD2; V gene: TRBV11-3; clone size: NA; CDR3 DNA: TGTGCCAGCAGCTTACTAGCGGGGAATGATGGTGAGCAGTTCTTC; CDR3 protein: CASSLLAGNDGEQFF
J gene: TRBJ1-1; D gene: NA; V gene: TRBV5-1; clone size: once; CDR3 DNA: TGCGCCAGCAGCTTTGCCACAGTTCAGAACACTGAAGCTTTCTTT; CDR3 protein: CASSFATVQNTEAFF
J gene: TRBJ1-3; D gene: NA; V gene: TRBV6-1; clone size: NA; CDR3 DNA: TGTGCCAGCAGTGAAGCGAGGCAGTATTTCGGAAACACCATATATTTT; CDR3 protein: CASSEARQYFGNTIYF
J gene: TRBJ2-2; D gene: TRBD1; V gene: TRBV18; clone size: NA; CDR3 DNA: TGTGCCAGCTCAGACAGGGGCGAGACCGGGGAGCTGTTTTTT; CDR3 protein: CASSDRGETGELFF
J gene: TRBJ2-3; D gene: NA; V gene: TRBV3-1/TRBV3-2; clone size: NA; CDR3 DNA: TGTGCCAGCAGCCCGGGGGATACGCAGTATTTT; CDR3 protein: CASSPGDTQYF
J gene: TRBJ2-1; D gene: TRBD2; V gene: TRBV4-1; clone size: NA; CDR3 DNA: TGCGCCAGCAGCCCGACTAGCGGGGCCTTGAATGAGCAGTTCTTC; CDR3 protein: CASSPTSGALNEQFF
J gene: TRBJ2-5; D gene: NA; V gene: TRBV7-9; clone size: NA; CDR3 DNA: TGTGCCAGCAGCTTAGACCCAGCGGCGATACAGACCCAGTACTTC; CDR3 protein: CASSLDPAAIQTQYF
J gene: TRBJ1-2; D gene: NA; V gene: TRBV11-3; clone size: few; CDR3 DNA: TGTGCCAGCAGCTTGGTGGCAGGAATTAACTATGGCTACACCTTC; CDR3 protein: CASSLVAGINYGYTF
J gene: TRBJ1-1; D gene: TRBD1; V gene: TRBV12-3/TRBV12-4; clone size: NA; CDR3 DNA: TGTGCCAGCAGTCCTTTTACCGACAGGGGGGATTTCTTT; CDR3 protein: CASSPFTDRGDFF
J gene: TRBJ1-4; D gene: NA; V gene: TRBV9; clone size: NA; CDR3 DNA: TGTGCCAGCAGCGCCCAGACGGGATTGTCGAATGAAAAACTGTTTTTT; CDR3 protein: CASSAQTGLSNEKLFF
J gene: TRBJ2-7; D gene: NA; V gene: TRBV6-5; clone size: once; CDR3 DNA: TGTGCCAGCAGCCGCGGGGTATTCTACGAGCAGTACTTC; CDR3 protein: CASSRGVFYEQYF
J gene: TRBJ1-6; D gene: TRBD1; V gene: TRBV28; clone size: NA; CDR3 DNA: TGTGCCAGCAGTCTAAGACAGGGTAATTCACCCCTCCACTTT; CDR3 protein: CASSLRQGNSPLHF
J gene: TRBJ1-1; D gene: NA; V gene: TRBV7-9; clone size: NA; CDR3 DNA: TGTGCCAGCAGCTCCGTCGTGAACACTGAAGCTTTCTTT; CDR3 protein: CASSSVVNTEAFF
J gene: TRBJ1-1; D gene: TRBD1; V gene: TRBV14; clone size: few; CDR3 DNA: TGTGCCAGCAGCTTTCGGACAGGGGGGATCACTGAAGCTTTCTTT; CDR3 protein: CASSFRTGGITEAFF
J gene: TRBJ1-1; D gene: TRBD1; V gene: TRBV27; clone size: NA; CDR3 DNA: TGTGCCAGCAGTTTGGACAGGGGTGGTAGGAACACTGAAGCTTTCTTT; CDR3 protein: CASSLDRGGRNTEAFF
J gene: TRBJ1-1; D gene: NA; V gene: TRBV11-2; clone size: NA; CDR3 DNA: TGTGCCAGCTTTGGGAGGAACACTGAAGCTTTCTTT; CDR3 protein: CASFGRNTEAFF
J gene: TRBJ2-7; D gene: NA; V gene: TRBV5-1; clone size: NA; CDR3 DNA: TGCGCCAGCAGCTTGGAAGGGGCCCCCTACGAGCAGTACTTC; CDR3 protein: CASSLEGAPYEQYF
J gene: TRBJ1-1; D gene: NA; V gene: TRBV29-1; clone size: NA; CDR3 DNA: TGCAGCGTTCGAGGATCTGGCGTTGAGACTTTCTTT; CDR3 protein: CSVRGSGVETFF
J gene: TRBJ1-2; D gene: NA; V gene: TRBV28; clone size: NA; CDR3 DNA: TGTGCCAGCAGCCCGGACGGGAATCGTGGCTACACCTTC; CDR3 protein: CASSPDGNRGYTF
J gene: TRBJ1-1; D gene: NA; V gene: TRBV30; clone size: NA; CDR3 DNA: TGTGCCTGGAACAGGGAGAACACTGAAGCTTTCTTT; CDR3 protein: CAWNRENTEAFF
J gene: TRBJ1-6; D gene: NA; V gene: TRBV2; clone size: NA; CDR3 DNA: TGTGCCAGCAGTGATACAGGGAATTATAATTCACCCCTCCACTTT; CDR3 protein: CASSDTGNYNSPLHF
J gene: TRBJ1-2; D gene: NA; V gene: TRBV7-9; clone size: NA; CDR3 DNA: TGTGCCAGCAGCTTAAGTTTACCGGGACTTTCCTGGTCTGGCTACACCTTC; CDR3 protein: CASSLSLPGLSWSGYTF
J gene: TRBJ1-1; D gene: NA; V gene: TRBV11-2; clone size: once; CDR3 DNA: TGTGCCAGCACCTTGGGGGGGACTGAAGCTTTCTTT; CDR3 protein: CASTLGGTEAFF
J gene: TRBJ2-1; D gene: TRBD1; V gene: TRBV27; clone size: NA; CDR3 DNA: TGTGCCAGCACACAGGGGGGCGATGAGCAGTTCTTC; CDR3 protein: CASTQGGDEQFF
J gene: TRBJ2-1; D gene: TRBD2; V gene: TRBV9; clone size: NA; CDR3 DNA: TGTGCCAGCAGCGTAGGGAGCGGGGCGTACAATGAGCAGTTCTTC; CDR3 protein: CASSVGSGAYNEQFF
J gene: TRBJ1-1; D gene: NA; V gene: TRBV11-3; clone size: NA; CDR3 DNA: TGTGCCAGCAGCTTGGGCAGGGCGAGCACTGAAGCTTTCTTT; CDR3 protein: CASSLGRASTEAFF
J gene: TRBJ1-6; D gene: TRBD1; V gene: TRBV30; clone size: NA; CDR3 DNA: TGTGCCTGGAGCCCCGGGACAGTTATTCTACCCCTCCACTTT; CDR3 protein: CAWSPGTVILPLHF
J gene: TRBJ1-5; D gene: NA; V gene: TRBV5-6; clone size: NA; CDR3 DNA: TGTGCCAGCAGCTTCCGCCAGCAGCCCCAGCATTTT; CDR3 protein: CASSFRQQPQHF
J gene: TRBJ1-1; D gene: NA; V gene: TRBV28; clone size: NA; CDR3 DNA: TGTGCCAGCAGTAGACCAGGGGTTCTTTCTACTGAAGCTTTCTTT; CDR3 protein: CASSRPGVLSTEAFF
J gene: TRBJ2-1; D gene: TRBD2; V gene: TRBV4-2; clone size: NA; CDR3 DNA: TGTGCCAGCAGCCAATTGGGACTAGCGGATTCCTACAATGAGCAGTTCTTC; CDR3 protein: CASSQLGLADSYNEQFF
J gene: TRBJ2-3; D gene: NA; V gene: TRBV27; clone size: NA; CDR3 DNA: TGTGCCAGCAGGGAGGGGCCAGATACGCAGTATTTT; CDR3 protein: CASREGPDTQYF
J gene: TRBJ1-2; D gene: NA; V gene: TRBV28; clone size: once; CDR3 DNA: TGTGCCAGCGGCGGGGTGGGGGGGCTGCGGATTAACTATGGCTACACCTTC; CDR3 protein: CASGGVGGLRINYGYTF
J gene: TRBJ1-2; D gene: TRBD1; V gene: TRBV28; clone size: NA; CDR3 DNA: TGTGCCAGCAGCCACAGGGGAGTGAGTGGCTACACCTTC; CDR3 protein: CASSHRGVSGYTF
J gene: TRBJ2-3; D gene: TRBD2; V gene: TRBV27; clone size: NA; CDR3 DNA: TGTGCCAGCAGTTCTATAACTAGCGGGGGATCAGATACGCAGTATTTT; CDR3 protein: CASSSITSGGSDTQYF
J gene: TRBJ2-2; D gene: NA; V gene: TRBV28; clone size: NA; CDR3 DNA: TGTGCCAGCAGTTTTCGGGGGGCGCTAACCGGGGAGCTGTTTTTT; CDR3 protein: CASSFRGALTGELFF
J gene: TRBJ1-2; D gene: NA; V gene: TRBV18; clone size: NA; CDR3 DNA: TGTGCCAGCTCAACCCGGGACACCCACCCGGGCGGCTACACCTTC; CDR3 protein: CASSTRDTHPGGYTF
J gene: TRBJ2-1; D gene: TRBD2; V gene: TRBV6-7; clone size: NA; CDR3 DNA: TGTGCCAGCAGTTACTCCCGCGGGTCGCGGGGGAATGAGCAGTTCTTC; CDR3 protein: CASSYSRGSRGNEQFF
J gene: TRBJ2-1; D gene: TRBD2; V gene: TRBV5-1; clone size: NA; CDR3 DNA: TGCGCCAGCAGCTTGGGAGGACTAGGGGAAAGGGAGCAGTTCTTC; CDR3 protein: CASSLGGLGEREQFF
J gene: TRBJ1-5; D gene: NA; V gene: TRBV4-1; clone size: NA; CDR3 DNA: TGCGCCAGCAGCCAAGTTAAGGTCTTGGGCGATGGCAATCAGCCCCAGCATTTT; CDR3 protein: CASSQVKVLGDGNQPQHF
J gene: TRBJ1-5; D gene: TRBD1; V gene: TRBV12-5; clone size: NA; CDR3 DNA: TGTGCTAGTGGCCTGACAGGGAATCAGCCCCAGCATTTT; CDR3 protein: CASGLTGNQPQHF
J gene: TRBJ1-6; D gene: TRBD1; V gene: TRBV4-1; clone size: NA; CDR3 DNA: TGCGCCAGCAGCCCCCGGGACAGGTTAACGGGGAATTCACCCCTCCACTTT; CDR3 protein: CASSPRDRLTGNSPLHF
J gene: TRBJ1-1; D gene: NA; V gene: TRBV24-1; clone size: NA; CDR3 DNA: TGTGCCACCAGTGATCCAACAGGCACTGAAGCTTTCTTT; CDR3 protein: CATSDPTGTEAFF
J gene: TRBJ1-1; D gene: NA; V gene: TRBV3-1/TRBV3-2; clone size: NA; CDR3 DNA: TGTGCCAGCAGCCAAGATGGGGGGAGACAGGAAGCTTTCTTT; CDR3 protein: CASSQDGGRQEAFF
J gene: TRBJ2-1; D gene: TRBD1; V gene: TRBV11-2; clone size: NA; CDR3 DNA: TGTGCCAGCAGCTTAGACAGGACAGGCTACAATGAGCAGTTCTTC; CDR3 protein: CASSLDRTGYNEQFF
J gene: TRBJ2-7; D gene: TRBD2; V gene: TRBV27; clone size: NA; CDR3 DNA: TGTGCCAGCAGTCCGAGCGGGAACCCCTACGAGCAGTACTTC; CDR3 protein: CASSPSGNPYEQYF
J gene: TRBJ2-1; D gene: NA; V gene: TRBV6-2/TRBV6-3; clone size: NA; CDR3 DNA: TGTGCCAGCAGTTACTTGACAAGTTACAATGAGCAGTTCTTC; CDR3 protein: CASSYLTSYNEQFF